The rows below give T cell receptor beta chains drawn from one sample of a study of identical twins. One entry per CDR3 protein, called by TCRdb with MiXCR from the 5' RACE reads. Of 700,000 or so distinct CDR3 sequences listed, less than 10% are singletons. In addition, the sample was reused for a study of yellow fever vaccine responses in identical twins.

The specimen sequenced was PBMCs. The source is a woman aged 18-29 years in good health. CDR3s include the opening cysteine and the closing phenylalanine or tryptophan. A D gene is named only where the DNA matches it firmly. A row's size may be missing; if present it is once, few, many or a size class.

V gene: TRBV27
clone size: NA
D gene: NA
J gene: TRBJ2-1
CDR3 DNA: TGTGCCAGCAGTTTATTCTCCGTGACAGGACTCTCCTACAATGAGCAGTTCTTC
CDR3 protein: CASSLFSVTGLSYNEQFF

V gene: TRBV12-3/TRBV12-4
clone size: many
D gene: NA
J gene: TRBJ2-2
CDR3 DNA: TGTGCCAGCAGTTTGAGACAGGACACCGGGGAGCTGTTTTTT
CDR3 protein: CASSLRQDTGELFF

V gene: TRBV11-3
clone size: few
D gene: NA
J gene: TRBJ2-1
CDR3 DNA: TGTGCCAGCAGCTTAACTCTGGCAGGAGGAAAGAATGAGCAGTTCTTC
CDR3 protein: CASSLTLAGGKNEQFF

V gene: TRBV7-8
clone size: many
D gene: TRBD1
J gene: TRBJ1-2
CDR3 DNA: TGTGCCAGCAGCTGGTACAGGGGGCCCAACTATGGCTACACCTTC
CDR3 protein: CASSWYRGPNYGYTF

V gene: TRBV6-6
clone size: NA
D gene: TRBD2
J gene: TRBJ2-1
CDR3 DNA: TGTGCCAGCAGTTACTCCTGGGGAGGGGAGCAGTTCTTC
CDR3 protein: CASSYSWGGEQFF

V gene: TRBV7-9
clone size: NA
D gene: NA
J gene: TRBJ2-2
CDR3 DNA: TGTGCCAGCAGAAGGACAGATATACGGGGGGAGCTGTTTTTT
CDR3 protein: CASRRTDIRGELFF

V gene: TRBV20-1
clone size: NA
D gene: NA
J gene: TRBJ2-1
CDR3 DNA: TGCAGTGCTAGAGATCTTCGCGACGCCTACAATGAGCAGTTCTTC
CDR3 protein: CSARDLRDAYNEQFF

V gene: TRBV7-8
clone size: few
D gene: TRBD2
J gene: TRBJ2-3
CDR3 DNA: TGTGCCAGCAGCTCACCGGGACTAGCGGGGATTTATGGTAGCACAGATACGCAGTATTTT
CDR3 protein: CASSSPGLAGIYGSTDTQYF

V gene: TRBV6-5
clone size: NA
D gene: TRBD1
J gene: TRBJ2-7
CDR3 DNA: TGTGCCAGCAGTTACGTTGGACAGGGCTCCTACGAGCAGTACTTC
CDR3 protein: CASSYVGQGSYEQYF

V gene: TRBV10-3
clone size: NA
D gene: NA
J gene: TRBJ2-2
CDR3 DNA: TGTGCCATCAGTGATTTGAGGTTCGGGGAGCTGTTTTTT
CDR3 protein: CAISDLRFGELFF

V gene: TRBV6-1
clone size: NA
D gene: TRBD2
J gene: TRBJ2-7
CDR3 DNA: TGTGCCAGCACCCCACGGGTAGCGGGAGACTACGAGCAGTACTTC
CDR3 protein: CASTPRVAGDYEQYF

V gene: TRBV21-1
clone size: few
D gene: NA
J gene: TRBJ1-4
CDR3 DNA: TGTGCCAGCAGCATTACCGGGACAGATGAAAAACTGTTTTTT
CDR3 protein: CASSITGTDEKLFF

V gene: TRBV11-3
clone size: few
D gene: TRBD2
J gene: TRBJ2-3
CDR3 DNA: TGTGCCAGCAGCTTAGTCCTAGCGGGAGCGCTCCCAGATACGCAGTATTTT
CDR3 protein: CASSLVLAGALPDTQYF